The present TCR beta chain was sequenced within a study of cytomegalovirus exposure and HLA in healthy donors. Primers included in the PCR were 60 Vbeta and 13 Jbeta primers. Here immunoSEQ multiplex PCR was the method, and the copy in TCRdb shows in-frame clones only, minus some. The table shows 100,000 to 120,000 clones, with over 65% occurring only once. Germline V gives CDR1 MNHNS, CDR2 SASEGT. This CDR3 is built from 13 residues. J gave up 7 bases and V 11 bases, and 11 bases lay outside the gene matches. Overall study results and limits: Follow-up analysis later connected one missense variant in DCLRE1C with trimming of TCR beta V- and J-genes. The classifier reportedly diagnosed cytomegalovirus status with high sensitivity and specificity.

Remarks on this clone: The antigen remains undetermined.

The V gene is TRBV6-1, the J gene TRBJ1-1; 9 bases are a match to TRBD1. The source material was PBMCs. The TCR originated in a woman in her twenties or thirties in good health and CMV-seropositive. The CDR3 sequence: CAVRQGGPYEAFF. The CDR3 region has the DNA TGTGCCGTAAGACAGGGGGGGCCCTATGAAGCTTTCTTT.